Below, 4 T cell receptor beta chains from the same sample are listed, as sequenced in a study of control samples from healthy donors and cancer patients. Produced via immunoSEQ multiplex PCR; TCRdb's table is partial and in-frame only. The sample carries around 150,000 clones, 80% to 90% recorded once. The specimen sequenced was blood. The receptors come from a man aged 25-40 years in good health.

This sequence joins TRBV7-3 and TRBJ2-7; the D gene is possibly TRBD2 (6 bases). Germline loops: CDR1 SGHTA, CDR2 FQGTGA. V was trimmed by 2 bases and J by 5 bases, leaving 13 bases between them. The CDR3 is 14 amino acids. CDR3 amino acids: CASSLGGSGDEQYF. The CDR3 bases are TGTGCCAGCAGCTTAGGGGGGAGTGGTGACGAGCAGTACTTC.

J is TRBJ1-2 and V is TRBV29-1; no definite D call. Germline-derived CDR1 and CDR2 are SQVTM and ANQGSEA. The CDR3 is made up of 11 amino acids. Trimming stripped 7 bases from V and 4 bases from J, with 10 bases between. CDR3 sequence: CSATAGYGYTF. DNA of the CDR3: TGCAGCGCAACCGCGGGCTATGGCTACACCTTC.

This chain joins TRBV27 and TRBJ2-2; D uncertain. Germline CDR1 and CDR2: MNHEY and SMNVEV (reference sequence). The CDR3 loop spans 13 amino acids. Trimming took 2 bases from V and 5 from J, leaving 6 bases between them. The CDR3 is CASSLRQTGELFF. The DNA of the CDR3 is TGTGCCAGCAGTTTACGGCAGACCGGGGAGCTGTTTTTT.

V and J are TRBV7-6 and TRBJ2-1; D gene ambiguous. The CDR3 extends over 12 amino acids. The V gene lost 8 bases and the J gene lost 10 bases, with 15 bases spanning the gap. Germline V gives CDR1 SGHVS, CDR2 FNYEAQ. The CDR3 DNA sequence: TGTGCCAGCTCACATCCGGCAGGCGAGCAGTTCTTC. Residues: CASSHPAGEQFF.